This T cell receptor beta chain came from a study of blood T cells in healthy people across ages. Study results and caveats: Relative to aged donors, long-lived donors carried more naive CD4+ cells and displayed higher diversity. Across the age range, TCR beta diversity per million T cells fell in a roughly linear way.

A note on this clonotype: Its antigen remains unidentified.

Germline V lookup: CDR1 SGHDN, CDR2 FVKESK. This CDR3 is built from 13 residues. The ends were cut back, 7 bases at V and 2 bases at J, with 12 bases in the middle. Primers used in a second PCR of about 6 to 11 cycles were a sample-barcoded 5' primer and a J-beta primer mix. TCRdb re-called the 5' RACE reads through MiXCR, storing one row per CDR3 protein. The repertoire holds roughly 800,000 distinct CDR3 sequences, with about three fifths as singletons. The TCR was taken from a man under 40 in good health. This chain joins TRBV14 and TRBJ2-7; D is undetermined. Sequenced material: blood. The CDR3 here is CASTRSSTYEQYF. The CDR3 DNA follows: TGTGCCAGCACGCGGAGCTCCACCTACGAGCAGTACTTC. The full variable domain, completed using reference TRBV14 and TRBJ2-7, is EAGVTQFPSHSVIEKGQTVTLRCDPISGHDNLYWYRRVMGKEIKFLLHFVKESKQDESGMPNNRFLAERTGGTYSTLKVQPAELEDSGVYFCASTRSSTYEQYFGPGTRLTVT.